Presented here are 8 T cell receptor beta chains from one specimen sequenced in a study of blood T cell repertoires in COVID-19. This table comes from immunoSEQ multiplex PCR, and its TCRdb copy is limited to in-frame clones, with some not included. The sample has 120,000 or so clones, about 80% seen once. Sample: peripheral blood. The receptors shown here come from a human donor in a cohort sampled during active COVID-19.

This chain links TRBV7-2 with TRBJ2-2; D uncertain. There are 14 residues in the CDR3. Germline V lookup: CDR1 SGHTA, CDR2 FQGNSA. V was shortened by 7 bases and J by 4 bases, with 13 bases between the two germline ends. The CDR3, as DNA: TGTGCCAGCACCCTAATGGGCGCCACCGGGGAGCTGTTTTTT. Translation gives CASTLMGATGELFF.

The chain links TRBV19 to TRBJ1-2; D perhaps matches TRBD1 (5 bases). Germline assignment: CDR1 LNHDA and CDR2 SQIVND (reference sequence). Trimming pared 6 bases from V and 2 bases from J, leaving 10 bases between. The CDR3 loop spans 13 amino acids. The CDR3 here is CASRKQVNYGYTF. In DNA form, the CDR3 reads TGTGCCAGTAGGAAACAGGTGAACTATGGCTACACCTTC.

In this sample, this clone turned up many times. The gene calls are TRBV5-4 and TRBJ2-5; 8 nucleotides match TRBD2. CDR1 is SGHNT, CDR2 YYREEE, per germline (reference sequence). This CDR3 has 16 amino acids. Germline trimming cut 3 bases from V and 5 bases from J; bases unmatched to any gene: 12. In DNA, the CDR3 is TGTGCCAGCAGCTCGTTTGGGGTAGCGGGGTTGGAGACCCAGTACTTC. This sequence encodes CASSSFGVAGLETQYF.

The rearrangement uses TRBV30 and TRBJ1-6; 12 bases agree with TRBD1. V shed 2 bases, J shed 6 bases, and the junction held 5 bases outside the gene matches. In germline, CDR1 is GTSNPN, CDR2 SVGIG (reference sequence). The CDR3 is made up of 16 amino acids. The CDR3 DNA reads TGTGCCTGGAGTCGGGACAGGGGGCCACCTAATTCACCCCTCCACTTT. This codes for CAWSRDRGPPNSPLHF.

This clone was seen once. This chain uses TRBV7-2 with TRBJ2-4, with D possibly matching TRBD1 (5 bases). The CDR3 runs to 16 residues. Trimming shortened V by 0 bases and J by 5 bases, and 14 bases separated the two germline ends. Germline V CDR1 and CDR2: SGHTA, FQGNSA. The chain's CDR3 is CASSLAVGPIQNIQYF. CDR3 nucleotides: TGTGCCAGCAGCTTAGCGGTGGGGCCTATCCAAAACATTCAGTACTTC.

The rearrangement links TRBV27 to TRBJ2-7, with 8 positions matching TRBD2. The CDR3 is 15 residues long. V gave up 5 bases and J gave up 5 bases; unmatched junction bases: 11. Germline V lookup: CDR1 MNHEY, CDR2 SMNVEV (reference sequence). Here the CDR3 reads CASSPGGSGSHEQYF. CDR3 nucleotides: TGTGCCAGCAGTCCCGGAGGAAGCGGGAGCCACGAGCAGTACTTC.

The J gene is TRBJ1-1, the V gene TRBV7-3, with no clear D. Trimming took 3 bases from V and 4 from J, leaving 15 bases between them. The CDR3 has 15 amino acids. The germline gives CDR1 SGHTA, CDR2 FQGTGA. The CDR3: CASSFLGSATTEAFF. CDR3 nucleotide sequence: TGTGCCAGCAGCTTTTTGGGGAGCGCGACCACTGAAGCTTTCTTT.

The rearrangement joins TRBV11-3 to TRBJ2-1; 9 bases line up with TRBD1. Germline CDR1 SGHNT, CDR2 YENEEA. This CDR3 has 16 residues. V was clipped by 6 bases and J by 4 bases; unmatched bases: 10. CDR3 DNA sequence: TGTGCCAGCAGTTCCAGACCGGGACAGGGATACAATGAGCAGTTCTTC. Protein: CASSSRPGQGYNEQFF.